The clone carrying this T cell receptor (beta chain) was recorded only once. The antigen is undetermined. Trimming cost V 4 bases and J 0 bases; bases outside gene matches: 5. The CDR3 is made up of 16 amino acids. Germline V gives CDR1 MDHEN, CDR2 SYDVKM. The sample originates from a study of shared clonotypes between healthy human individuals. Study-wide points: With a handful of donors compared, approximately 5.5% of naive CD4 clonotypes were shared.

TCRdb's table, derived via immunoSEQ multiplex PCR, lists solely in-frame clones and lacks some. Of more than 2,000,000 clones in the sample, approximately 93% were seen once. This sequence joins TRBV28 and TRBJ2-1, with 8 nucleotides matching TRBD2. What was sequenced was naive CD4+ T cells from PBMCs. Subset here: CD45RA+ positively selected. The sequence derives from a man aged 18 to 30 in good health. Some clones in this sample may be carry-over from other donors' samples. The CDR3 region has the DNA TGTGCCAGCAGTTCCAGAGCGGGAGACTCCTACAATGAGCAGTTCTTC. This translates into CASSSRAGDSYNEQFF.